This T cell receptor (beta chain) was sequenced during a study of identical twins. The study, taken as a whole, reports: Invariant MAIT and iNKT cells may have partly biased zero-insertion analyses. Monozygotic twin pairs showed more out-of-frame TCR alpha sharing than models estimated.

This clonotype has at least ten counts. As yet, its antigen is unknown. TCRdb re-called the 5' RACE reads with MiXCR, one entry per CDR3 protein. The sample has around 280,000 distinct CDR3 sequences, around 8.8% seen once; the top ten hold about 2.1%. These data were also reused for a study on yellow fever vaccine responses in identical twins.

This receptor was taken from a young woman in good health. The sample comprised memory (CD45RO+) T cells sorted from blood.

This CDR3 reads CASSLLTANTGELFF. The CDR3 DNA reads as TGTGCCAGCAGCCTCCTTACAGCGAACACCGGGGAGCTGTTTTTT. The V gene is TRBV7-8, the J gene TRBJ2-2; no firm D call. Germline assignment: CDR1 SGHVS and CDR2 FQNEAQ. The CDR3 totals 15 residues. V lost 5 bases and J 0 bases, leaving 10 bases between the germline ends.